This T cell receptor beta chain was documented in a study of shared clonotypes between healthy human individuals. V shed 6 bases and J 7 bases; nucleotides not matched to a gene: 10. This CDR3 contains 14 residues. From germline, CDR1 is MNHEY and CDR2 SVGAGI. The table came from immunoSEQ multiplex PCR; TCRdb's copy has only in-frame clones and leaves some out. Of over a million clones listed, approximately 72% are singletons. Sequenced input: memory CD4+ T cells sorted from blood. Subset specified: CD45RA-negative fraction. The TCR sequence derives from a man between 18 and 29 years old in good health. This chain uses TRBV6-5 with TRBJ2-7, with 9 bases aligning to TRBD2. This chain's CDR3 is CASRKTGTSREQYF. CDR3 nucleotide sequence: TGTGCCAGCAGAAAAACCGGGACTAGCAGGGAGCAGTACTTC.